The subject of this entry is one T cell receptor beta chain. Its matching antigen is unknown. This specimen belongs to a study of T-cell memory formation after mild COVID-19. Overall study findings and caveats: Day 15 to 85 contracting clones showed balanced CD4/CD8; day 15 to 37 expanders favored CD4+.

The CDR3 sequence is 11 residues long. V was clipped by 6 bases and J by 7 bases, with 9 bases between them. Germline V gene sequence: CDR1 MNHEY, CDR2 SVGEGT. TCRdb reanalysed the 5' RACE reads using MiXCR and keeps one entry per CDR3 protein. The table records under 250,000 distinct CDR3 sequences, 15% of them present only once. The V call is TRBV6-2 or TRBV6-3, the J call TRBJ1-1; D gene ambiguous. The TCR originated in an adult woman who had mild COVID-19 (a few samples of this study predate the infection). Cell type and time point are not known. Sequencing was carried out using PBMCs or a T cell subset sorted from them (not recorded which). CDR3 nucleotides: TGTGCCAGCAGCCAAAGGGTTGAAGCTTTCTTT. Encoded protein: CASSQRVEAFF.